This TCR beta chain came from a study of CD8 T cells in ankylosing spondylitis. Findings and limits, study-wide: One TCR beta motif, made up of about 8 highly homologous variants, appeared characteristic of ankylosing spondylitis blood.

This clonotype was picked up many times. Its antigen is still unknown. This CDR3 is 13 amino acids long. Between the trimmed V and J ends, which lost 4 bases and 4 bases, there was a span of 11 bases. TCRdb reanalysed the 5' RACE reads using MiXCR and keeps one entry per CDR3 protein. Counted here are a few hundred thousand distinct CDR3 sequences, 8% occurring once; the ten biggest clones make up 13% to 15%. The source of this sequence is a male donor with ankylosing spondylitis. The specimen sequenced was blood, either unsorted or a sorted T cell fraction (not recorded which). V usage is TRBV12-3 or TRBV12-4 and J usage is TRBJ2-7, with no clear D. In DNA, the CDR3 is TGTGCCAGCAGTTGGAGCAGTTTATACGAGCAGTACTTC. This encodes CASSWSSLYEQYF.